The clone carrying this T cell receptor (beta chain) was seen more than once but under ten times. The CDR3 runs to 13 residues. Germline CDR1 reads SNHLY; CDR2 reads FYNNEI. Trimming cost V 3 bases and J 3 bases; bases outside gene matches: 0. This entry comes from a study of patients and donors after allogeneic stem cell transplantation. TCRdb itself ran the RT-PCR reads through MiXCR, one entry per CDR3 protein. The data contain 150,000 to 200,000 distinct CDR3 sequences, approximately 31% of them singletons. V gene TRBV2 combines with J gene TRBJ1-1, with 8 bases matching TRBD1. The sample taken for sequencing was blood, either unsorted or a sorted T cell fraction (not recorded which). This clonotype was sampled from a human donor who was either an allogeneic HSCT recipient or a stem cell or donor lymphocyte infusion donor (not recorded which). It is not recorded whose cells these are; they may come from a transplant donor. CDR3 sequence (DNA): TGTGCCAGCAGTGACAGGGGGCACACTGAAGCTTTCTTT. Translating it yields CASSDRGHTEAFF.